These 22 T cell receptor beta chains originate from one sample sequenced in a study of a mutant IDH1 vaccine in newly diagnosed glioma. Antigens for these TCRs are unknown. The time point is: week 11, during vaccination. Every vaccine dose comprised 300 ug of mutant IDH1 20-mer peptide plus topical imiquimod. Clones were sequenced by immunoSEQ multiplex PCR, and TCRdb holds only the in-frame ones, with some missing. The sample includes roughly 70,000 clones, around 85% of them seen just once. The sequencing used PBMCs, collected from a glioma patient whose treatment included an IDH1 peptide vaccine. The receptor set was obtained from a woman aged 45-59 years with glioma.

The V gene is TRBV10-3, the J gene TRBJ1-3; TRBD1 is a possible D gene (5 bases). Trimming shortened V by 3 bases and J by 1 base, and 10 bases separated the two germline ends. Germline loops: CDR1 ENHRY, CDR2 SYGVKD. The CDR3 consists of 15 residues. The CDR3 sequence is CAISDRTTSGNTIYF. CDR3 in DNA: TGTGCCATCAGTGACCGGACAACTTCTGGAAACACCATATATTTT.

J is TRBJ2-1 and V is TRBV20-1; no reliable D call. Looked up from germline, CDR1 is DFQATT and CDR2 is SNEGSKA (reference sequence). V lost 6 bases and J 7 bases, leaving 10 bases between the germline ends. The CDR3 runs to 11 residues. The CDR3 spells CSARNRNEQFF. The CDR3, as DNA: TGCAGTGCCCGGAACCGAAATGAGCAGTTCTTC.

The rearrangement uses TRBV2 and TRBJ2-2, with a possible D match to TRBD2 (6 bases). The CDR3 has 15 amino acids. CDR1 and CDR2 (germline): SNHLY, FYNNEI. V lost 8 bases and J lost 4, with 17 bases in between. The CDR3 is CASSEQRASTGELFF. As DNA, the CDR3 is TGTGCCAGCTCGGAGCAGCGGGCGAGCACCGGGGAGCTGTTTTTT.

The chain employs TRBV7-9 and TRBJ2-6; D not certain. V was shortened by 3 bases and J by 2 bases, with 14 bases between the two germline ends. Germline V gene data show CDR1 as SEHNR and CDR2 as FQNEAQ (reference sequence). The CDR3 has 17 residues. CDR3 nucleotides: TGTGCCAGCAGCTTGTTCCCGACCGATACTGGGGCCAACGTCCTGACTTTC. Its protein product is CASSLFPTDTGANVLTF.

This sequence joins TRBV9 and TRBJ1-6, with D possibly matching TRBD1 (5 bases). The V gene's germline CDR1 is SGDLS and CDR2 YYNGEE. V lost 7 bases, J lost 8 bases, and 13 bases lay in between. CDR3 size: 13 residues. The CDR3 sequence: CASGGGVYSPLHF. The CDR3, as DNA: TGTGCCAGCGGGGGAGGGGTCTATTCACCCCTCCACTTT.

The chain combines TRBV10-2 with TRBJ2-6; 7 positions match TRBD1. V was clipped by 7 bases and J by 0 bases; unmatched bases: 9. The CDR3 covers 17 residues. Germline CDR1 reads WSHSY; CDR2 reads SAAADI. The CDR3 protein is CASTGGGVFSGANVLTF. DNA of the CDR3: TGCGCCAGCACAGGGGGTGGAGTATTCTCTGGGGCCAACGTCCTGACTTTC.

CDR3 nucleotide sequence: TGCAGCGGATGGCGGGGCGCGGGGAACACTGAAGCTTTCTTT. Protein: CSGWRGAGNTEAFF. The V and J genes are TRBV29-1 and TRBJ1-1; tentatively, D is TRBD1 (5 bases). The ends were cut back, 7 bases at V and 1 base at J, with 16 bases in the middle. Germline CDR1 and CDR2: SQVTM and ANQGSEA. The CDR3 totals 14 residues.

V and J are TRBV7-9 and TRBJ1-1; a weak D match, TRBD1 (5 bases). The V gene lost 4 bases and the J gene lost 2 bases, with 11 bases spanning the gap. The CDR3 contains 14 residues. Germline CDR1 reads SEHNR; CDR2 reads FQNEAQ (reference sequence). The DNA for the CDR3 is TGTGCCAGCAGCTGGCAGGGAATAAACACTGAAGCTTTCTTT. It codes for CASSWQGINTEAFF.

This clone was picked up one time. The rearrangement joins TRBV5-1 to TRBJ1-3; D is undetermined. Germline V CDR1 and CDR2: SGHRS, YFSETQ. This CDR3 spans 17 amino acids. Trimming took 0 bases from V and 0 from J, leaving 13 bases between them. The CDR3: CASSLEGGPYSGNTIYF. DNA of the CDR3: TGCGCCAGCAGCTTGGAGGGCGGCCCGTACTCTGGAAACACCATATATTTT.

The CDR3 DNA reads TGTGCCAGCAGCTGGGGGGACGGACTCTACGAGCAGTACTTC. It codes for CASSWGDGLYEQYF. The rearrangement links TRBV5-6 to TRBJ2-7; TRBD2 is a possible D gene (6 bases). Per the germline V gene, CDR1 is SGHDT and CDR2 is YYEEEE. The CDR3 length is 14 residues. Trimming shortened V by 3 bases and J by 3 bases, and 13 bases separated the two germline ends.

The chain is built from TRBV6-1 and TRBJ1-2; weak D call: TRBD1 (5 bases). Germline CDR1 reads MNHNS; CDR2 reads SASEGT. This CDR3 comprises 13 residues. The V end lost 6 bases, the J end lost 5 bases, and 13 bases lay between the germline ends. In DNA, the CDR3 is TGTGCCAGCAGGGTGGGACGGCTTTATGGCTACACCTTC. It is translated as CASRVGRLYGYTF.

The chain joins TRBV18 to TRBJ1-4; the D is unclear. Germline CDR1 is KGHSH and CDR2 is LQKENI. The ends were cut back, 2 bases at V and 4 bases at J, with 5 bases in the middle. There are 13 residues in the CDR3. The chain's CDR3 is CASSPGVNEKLFF. DNA for the CDR3: TGTGCCAGCTCACCAGGGGTTAATGAAAAACTGTTTTTT. The variable domain in full, with the rest retrieved from reference TRBV18 and TRBJ1-4, is NAGVMQNPRHLVRRRGQEARLRCSPMKGHSHVYWYRQLPEEGLKFMVYLQKENIIDESGMPKERFSAEFPKEGPSILRIQQVVRGDSAAYFCASSPGVNEKLFFGSGTQLSVL.

This clone is a singleton in its sample. The J gene is TRBJ2-3, the V gene TRBV7-9; tentative D call: TRBD2 (6 bases). In germline, CDR1 is SEHNR, CDR2 FQNEAQ (reference sequence). This CDR3 has 14 amino acids. Between the trimmed V and J ends, which lost 5 bases and 4 bases, there was a span of 13 bases. The chain's CDR3 is CASSLEGGADTQYF. CDR3 in DNA: TGTGCCAGCAGCCTCGAGGGCGGGGCAGATACGCAGTATTTT.

The rearrangement joins TRBV20-1 to TRBJ2-1; the D is unclear. The V end lost 3 bases, the J end lost 7 bases, and 7 bases lay between the germline ends. CDR1 is DFQATT, CDR2 SNEGSKA, per germline (reference sequence). CDR3 length: 11 residues. CDR3 DNA: TGCAGTGCTAGGCAGCGTAATGAGCAGTTCTTC. Amino acid sequence: CSARQRNEQFF.

A single count supports this clone. This rearrangement joins TRBV2 to TRBJ2-3; maybe TRBD2 (5 bases). Germline CDR1 SNHLY, CDR2 FYNNEI. The CDR3 runs to 15 residues. V was trimmed by 4 bases and J by 3 bases, leaving 14 bases between them. The CDR3 reads CASSARGDGTDTQYF. The CDR3 nucleotides are TGTGCCAGCAGTGCCCGGGGTGACGGGACAGATACGCAGTATTTT.

This chain joins TRBV2 and TRBJ1-1; possible D gene TRBD1, 5 bases. Trimming left V 4 bases short and J 0 bases short, with 12 bases between. The CDR3 covers 15 residues. The V gene's germline CDR1 is SNHLY and CDR2 FYNNEI. CDR3 sequence (DNA): TGTGCCAGCAGTGTCTCAGGGTACATGAACACTGAAGCTTTCTTT. Protein product: CASSVSGYMNTEAFF.

The gene calls are TRBV5-1 and TRBJ1-3, with D unclear. The CDR3 is made up of 15 amino acids. Trimming shortened V by 0 bases and J by 9 bases, and 16 bases separated the two germline ends. Germline V CDR1 and CDR2: SGHRS, YFSETQ. CDR3 in DNA: TGCGCCAGCAGCTTGGACGGTCTTTCGTCGGCCACCATATATTTT. It encodes CASSLDGLSSATIYF.

V is TRBV5-1 and J is TRBJ1-2, with D perhaps matching TRBD1 (6 bases). The V end was cut by 4 bases, the J end by 8 bases, with 15 bases between. This CDR3 comprises 13 residues. Germline CDR1 reads SGHRS; CDR2 reads YFSETQ. The CDR3 nucleotides are TGCGCCAGCAGCCCCGAGAGGGGGGGAGGCTACACCTTC. Its protein is CASSPERGGGYTF.

The chain joins TRBV5-8 to TRBJ2-2, with D hard to call. CDR1 is SGHTS, CDR2 YDEGEE, per germline. This CDR3 spans 15 amino acids. V was trimmed by 6 bases and J by 4 bases, leaving 16 bases between them. The CDR3 loop reads CASTRRFNPTGELFF. CDR3 sequence (DNA): TGTGCCAGCACCAGGAGATTTAATCCCACCGGGGAGCTGTTTTTT.

The CDR3 spells CSVEDRYREETQYF. The CDR3 coding sequence is TGCAGCGTTGAAGATCGATACAGAGAAGAGACCCAGTACTTC. This sequence joins TRBV29-1 and TRBJ2-5, with D uncertain. Trimming cost V 0 bases and J 3 bases, with 11 bases left between them. Germline assignment: CDR1 SQVTM and CDR2 ANQGSEA. The CDR3 sequence is 14 residues long.

The chain has TRBV6-5 and TRBJ2-7; 8 nucleotides line up with TRBD1. Germline V gene data show CDR1 as MNHEY and CDR2 as SVGAGI. V was pared by 2 bases and J by 5 bases, with 5 bases of the junction left unmatched. This CDR3 contains 14 residues. CDR3 region: CASSYPGTGNEQYF. CDR3 bases: TGTGCCAGCAGTTACCCCGGGACAGGTAACGAGCAGTACTTC.

The chain uses TRBV5-6 and TRBJ1-2; TRBD1 agrees at 7 bases. The J segment lost 5 bases and the V segment lost 4 bases, leaving 2 bases of the junction unmatched. Germline V gene data show CDR1 as SGHDT and CDR2 as YYEEEE. This CDR3 has 12 residues. CDR3 DNA sequence: TGTGCCAGCAGCCGACAGGGATATGGCTACACCTTC. Its protein product is CASSRQGYGYTF.